This TCR beta chain originates from a study of cytomegalovirus exposure and HLA in healthy donors. Notes on this clone: Antigen unknown.

Deletions cut 4 bases from V and 1 base from J, with 8 bases between. The length of the CDR3 is 13 residues. The germline CDR1 and CDR2 sequences are SGHRS and YFSETQ. Primers for the PCR totalled 60 Vbeta and 13 Jbeta. TCRdb keeps only in-frame clones here, not all; method: immunoSEQ multiplex PCR. The listing records more than 130,000 clones. The study's findings and limits: A classifier reportedly called cytomegalovirus status with high sensitivity and specificity. Later analysis suggested links between common viral pathogens and several top significant clusters. Sequencing had likely introduced a cluster of highly shared sequence variants as an artifact.

The receptor's source is a man aged 35 to 55 in good health and CMV-seronegative. The sequencing sample was made of PBMCs. The chain employs TRBV5-1 and TRBJ1-1; possibly TRBD1 for D (6 bases). The CDR3 nucleotides read TGCGCCAGCAGCGGACAGTGGAACACTGAAGCTTTCTTT. Protein: CASSGQWNTEAFF.